This T cell receptor beta chain derives from a study of shared clonotypes between healthy human individuals. The repertoire was sequenced with immunoSEQ multiplex PCR; TCRdb's copy has only in-frame clones and lacks some. The repertoire consists of 550,000 to 700,000 clones, with around 73% occurring once and the leading ten covering 1.5% to 2%. Broader study findings: Relative to memory subsets, naive subsets generally showed larger estimated richness.

Notes on this clone: Its matching antigen is unknown.

The TCR originated in a woman aged 25-40 years in good health. What was sequenced was memory CD4+ T cells sorted from blood. The sample's subset: CD45RA-negative fraction.

The CDR3 loop is CAWRGRESYGYTF. CDR3 DNA sequence: TGTGCCTGGAGAGGACGGGAGTCCTATGGCTACACCTTC. This chain uses TRBV30 with TRBJ1-2; D unresolved. Trimming cost V 3 bases and J 4 bases, with 12 bases left between them. CDR1 is GTSNPN, CDR2 SVGIG, per germline (reference sequence). CDR3 length equals 13 residues.